This T cell receptor beta chain was documented in a study of blood T cell repertoires in COVID-19. Study details: Nucleic acid was either cDNA or gDNA, and it came from T cells, B-cell-depleted T cells, or PBMCs.

Trimming removed 1 base from V and 2 bases from J; junction bases left unmatched: 2. Looked up from germline, CDR1 is SGHVS and CDR2 is FNYEAQ. This CDR3 comprises 15 residues. Assay: immunoSEQ multiplex PCR; the TCRdb copy retains only in-frame clones and omits some. The table lists more than 150,000 clones, approximately 88% of them singletons. Sequencing was done on a sample of peripheral blood. This chain connects TRBV7-6 to TRBJ2-1; 7 bases are a match to TRBD2. The source is a man aged 18 to 35 with active or convalescent COVID-19. The CDR3 DNA sequence: TGTGCCAGCAGCTTAGTGGGGGGGACCTACAATGAGCAGTTCTTC. It is translated as CASSLVGGTYNEQFF.